A single sample is the source of the 7 T cell receptor beta chains below, sequenced in a study of blood T cell repertoires in COVID-19. The data were produced by immunoSEQ multiplex PCR, yet TCRdb's version contains in-frame clones alone and is incomplete. The sample lists a few hundred thousand clones, about 70% seen once, with over 3% in the top ten. Material for sequencing was peripheral blood. Receptor source: a woman of 80 years or more with acute or convalescent COVID-19.

In this sample, this clone turned up a few times. This sequence joins TRBV5-1 and TRBJ1-3, with TRBD1 as a possible D gene (5 bases). V was cut by 0 bases and J by 0 bases, with 10 bases left in between. The V gene's germline CDR1 is SGHRS and CDR2 YFSETQ. CDR3 length: 16 amino acids. The CDR3: CASSLEGVLSGNTIYF. In nucleotides, the CDR3 is TGCGCCAGCAGCTTGGAAGGGGTACTCTCTGGAAACACCATATATTTT.

This chain connects TRBV6-5 to TRBJ1-6, with a weak D call TRBD1 (6 bases). Between the trimmed V and J ends, which lost 6 bases and 14 bases, there was a span of 20 bases. The CDR3 totals 14 residues. CDR1 is MNHEY, CDR2 SVGAGI, per germline. The CDR3 nucleotides are TGTGCCAGCAGCGCGAGAGGGGGTCTAAGGACCCTCCACTTT. Amino acids: CASSARGGLRTLHF.

This clone was found a few times. J is TRBJ1-2 and V is TRBV29-1; tentative D call: TRBD1 (6 bases). The CDR3 length is 11 residues. Germline V gene data show CDR1 as SQVTM and CDR2 as ANQGSEA. The V gene lost 7 bases and the J gene lost 7 bases, with 13 bases spanning the gap. The CDR3 spells CSASGVSGYTF. For the CDR3, the DNA is TGCAGCGCTTCAGGGGTATCTGGCTACACCTTC.

A remark on this clone: The same CDR3 can be traced to other DNA sequences in this sample. The chain is built from TRBV2 and TRBJ1-5, with 7 bases lining up with TRBD1. This CDR3 has 13 amino acids. Germline CDR1 reads SNHLY; CDR2 reads FYNNEI. The V segment lost 8 bases and the J segment 2 bases; nucleotides outside the gene matches: 3. The CDR3 reads CASSGTGNQPQHF. CDR3 in DNA: TGTGCCAGCTCCGGGACAGGCAATCAGCCCCAGCATTTT.

The V and J genes are TRBV12-5 and TRBJ2-1; the match to TRBD2 covers 8 bases. The CDR3 is made up of 16 amino acids. Germline CDR1 LGHNT, CDR2 FRNRAP. V was pared by 3 bases and J by 4 bases, with 8 bases of the junction left unmatched. CDR3 sequence (DNA): TGTGCTAGTGGTTTCGTCCTGCGGGGGGCTTACAATGAGCAGTTCTTC. Its translation: CASGFVLRGAYNEQFF.

The chain has TRBV7-2 and TRBJ1-4, with D unclear. This CDR3 region has 14 residues. Germline loops: CDR1 SGHTA, CDR2 FQGNSA. Trimming removed 2 bases from V and 10 bases from J, with 14 bases in between. The CDR3 loop reads CASSLNTGSGKLFF. CDR3 coding DNA: TGTGCCAGCAGCTTAAACACCGGGAGTGGAAAACTGTTTTTT.

The chain joins TRBV6-1 to TRBJ1-5, with 10 bases lining up with TRBD1. CDR1 and CDR2 (germline): MNHNS, SASEGT. The V and J ends lost 6 bases and 4 bases, in that order; junction bases with no gene match: 15. The CDR3 covers 18 residues. The CDR3 loop is CASRESYLTGGQNQPQHF. CDR3 in DNA: TGTGCCAGCAGGGAAAGCTACTTGACAGGGGGCCAAAATCAGCCCCAGCATTTT.